This T cell receptor beta chain was captured by sequencing in a study of beta chain features in type 1 diabetes. The authors reverse transcribed all of the isolated RNA, so sequencing captured expressed TCRB transcripts. The method was immunoSEQ multiplex PCR; TCRdb's version includes in-frame clones alone and lacks a portion of them. The profile shows about 320,000 clones, 14% of them singletons. CDR1 is LGHNA, CDR2 YSLEER, per germline. The V gene lost 3 bases and the J gene lost 6 bases, with 11 bases spanning the gap. The CDR3 has 13 amino acids. A few counts support this clone. J is TRBJ1-2 and V is TRBV4-3; weak D call: TRBD1 (5 bases). The sequencing input was central memory CD4+ T cells from blood. The clonotype comes from a man aged 25 to 40 in good health. The DNA of the CDR3 is TGCGCCAGCAGCCACCACGGGGGAAATGGCTACACCTTC. Protein: CASSHHGGNGYTF.